A single sample is the source of the 18 T cell receptor beta chains below, sequenced in a study of blood T cells in healthy people across ages. With a J-beta primer mix and a sample-barcoded 5' primer, a second PCR ran about 6 to 11 cycles. TCRdb re-derived calls from the 5' RACE reads in MiXCR, one entry per CDR3 protein. This table has fewer than 800,000 distinct CDR3 sequences, 21% appearing once. The sample was blood. These receptors came from a man between 65 and 85 years old in good health.

This CDR3 is CASSPRRGSETQYF. The CDR3 nucleotides read TGCGCCAGCAGCCCGCGACGGGGCTCGGAGACCCAGTACTTC. V and J are TRBV5-1 and TRBJ2-5; TRBD1 or TRBD2 may be the D gene (5 bases each). The germline V gene has CDR1 SGHRS and CDR2 YFSETQ. CDR3 length: 14 amino acids. The ends were cut back, 4 bases at V and 5 bases at J, with 15 bases in the middle.

The chain has TRBV3-1 and TRBJ2-5; possibly TRBD1 for D (5 bases). The CDR3 covers 16 residues. Trimming left V 1 base short and J 5 bases short, with 17 bases between. Germline V lookup: CDR1 LGHDT, CDR2 YNNKEL (reference sequence). The CDR3 reads CASSQGEGRATETQYF. The CDR3 bases are TGTGCCAGCAGCCAAGGGGAAGGCAGGGCCACTGAGACCCAGTACTTC.

This clonotype was observed a handful of times. The junction shows a germline mismatch at one end, possibly a read error. CDR3 coding DNA: TGTGCCAGCCCGGTCGGCACCTTCCTCTTC. Translation: CASPVGTFLF. This sequence joins TRBV28 and TRBJ2-4; D not certain. The CDR3 covers 10 residues. Germline CDR1 is MDHEN and CDR2 is SYDVKM.

This rearrangement joins TRBV7-2 to TRBJ1-2; maybe TRBD1 (5 bases). The germline V gene has CDR1 SGHTA and CDR2 FQGNSA. This CDR3 comprises 14 residues. Trimming took off 0 bases at V and 7 bases at J, with 12 bases between the two ends. The CDR3 DNA follows: TGTGCCAGCAGCTTAGCCTTGGTCCAGGGTGGCTACACCTTC. Protein product: CASSLALVQGGYTF.

The J gene is TRBJ2-1, the V gene TRBV6-1; 7 nucleotides agree with TRBD2. The CDR3 has 15 amino acids. Germline CDR1 and CDR2: MNHNS and SASEGT. Germline trimming cut 7 bases from V and 0 bases from J; bases unmatched to any gene: 6. Here the CDR3 reads CASMGGPRSYNEQFF. The CDR3 DNA sequence: TGTGCCAGCATGGGAGGGCCACGCTCCTACAATGAGCAGTTCTTC.

This chain joins TRBV6-1 and TRBJ2-5, with TRBD2 matching 10 bases. The J call may not be correct, given that the DNA end is closer to TRBJ2-7. Germline CDR1 MNHNS, CDR2 SASEGT. CDR3 size: 16 residues. CDR3 loop: CASSKYGLAELYEQYF. The CDR3, as DNA: TGTGCCAGCAGCAAATATGGACTAGCGGAACTCTACGAGCAGTACTTC.

This chain uses TRBV28 with TRBJ2-7; perhaps TRBD1 as D (6 bases). Germline-derived CDR1 and CDR2 are MDHEN and SYDVKM. The V end lost 6 bases, the J end lost 0 bases, and 15 bases lay between the germline ends. This CDR3 region has 15 residues. CDR3 sequence: CASRRTATISYEQYF. As DNA, the CDR3 is TGTGCCAGCAGAAGGACAGCCACGATCTCCTACGAGCAGTACTTC.

In the case of this clonotype: A junction end diverges from the germline sequence, so it may reflect a read error. The rearrangement joins TRBV7-6 to TRBJ2-5; D may be TRBD1 (5 bases). The closer fit of TRBJ2-7 to the DNA end suggests the J call may be wrong. The CDR3 consists of 14 residues. Germline V gives CDR1 SGHVS, CDR2 FNYEAQ. The CDR3 bases are TGTGTCAGCAGCGCCGGATTGGGGCCCTACGAGCAGTACTTC. This translates into CVSSAGLGPYEQYF.

This clonotype was found once. V gene TRBV11-2 combines with J gene TRBJ2-3; 8 bases fit TRBD2. The V and J ends lost 10 bases and 2 bases, in that order; junction bases with no gene match: 5. The germline V gene encodes CDR1 SGHAT and CDR2 FQNNGV. The CDR3 extends over 13 amino acids. CDR3 nucleotides: TGTGCCACCGGGGGGGTCCCCACAGATACGCAGTATTTT. It encodes CATGGVPTDTQYF.

A remark on this clonotype: One junction end does not reproduce the germline sequence, and a read error may be involved. The gene calls are TRBV29-1 and TRBJ2-1, with 10 bases identical to TRBD1. Germline V gene sequence: CDR1 SQVTM, CDR2 ANQGSEA. The CDR3 extends over 14 amino acids. Here the CDR3 DNA reads TGCGGCGTTGACGCCGGACAGGGGGGGGATGAGCAGTTCTTC. Translating gives CGVDAGQGGDEQFF.

This clonotype has only a few counts. The chain employs TRBV12-3 or TRBV12-4 and TRBJ1-6; 7 bases fit TRBD1. The CDR3 sequence is 15 residues long. Trimming cost V 5 bases and J 10 bases; bases outside gene matches: 11. The CDR3 here is CASSPSGRGRSPLHF. The CDR3 DNA is TGTGCCAGCAGTCCCTCCGGAAGGGGGCGGTCACCCCTCCACTTT.

This clonotype was picked up a small number of times. The chain combines TRBV12-3 or TRBV12-4 with TRBJ1-6; 8 bases line up with TRBD1. CDR3 length: 14 residues. The V segment lost 6 bases and the J segment 7 bases; nucleotides outside the gene matches: 5. The chain's CDR3 is CASSDRGKNSPLHF. The CDR3, as DNA: TGTGCCAGCAGCGACAGGGGAAAAAATTCACCCCTCCACTTT.

CDR3 DNA: TGCGCCAGCAGCTTGATAGGGCCGAACACCGGGGAGCTGTTTTTT. This gives the protein CASSLIGPNTGELFF. The chain uses TRBV5-1 and TRBJ2-2, with D hard to call. Germline CDR1 SGHRS, CDR2 YFSETQ. CDR3 length: 15 residues. Between the trimmed V and J ends, which lost 1 base and 0 bases, there was a span of 7 bases.

This clonotype was counted many times. This sequence joins TRBV20-1 and TRBJ2-7, with a weak D call TRBD2 (5 bases). Trimming pared 1 base from V and 5 bases from J, leaving 15 bases between. In germline, CDR1 is DFQATT, CDR2 SNEGSKA (reference sequence). This CDR3 region has 14 residues. CDR3 DNA: TGCAGTGCTAGAGTAGAGGGTACTAGAAACGAGCAGTACTTC. As protein: CSARVEGTRNEQYF.

This clonotype appeared a few times. The chain carries TRBV20-1 and TRBJ2-7, with 8 bases lining up with TRBD2. Germline-derived CDR1 and CDR2 are DFQATT and SNEGSKA (reference sequence). V was clipped by 6 bases and J by 4 bases; unmatched bases: 11. The CDR3 has 14 residues. CDR3 in DNA: TGCAGTGCCAATAGCGGGGCAGCTTCTTACGAGCAGTACTTC. Translation: CSANSGAASYEQYF.

In the case of this clonotype: This may stem from a read error, because a much larger clone lies one nucleotide away. The chain carries TRBV13 and TRBJ2-5; 8 bases are shared with TRBD2. Germline CDR1 and CDR2: PRHDT and FYEKMQ (reference sequence). This CDR3 is built from 14 residues. The ends lost 5 bases at V and 3 bases at J; junction bases unmatched: 5. CDR3 DNA sequence: TGTGCCAGCAGCCCGGGACTAGTCGAAGAGACCCAGTACTTC. Translation: CASSPGLVEETQYF.

This clonotype was detected a few times. The genes are TRBV9 and TRBJ1-2, with 12 positions matching TRBD1. The CDR3 contains 13 residues. Germline V gives CDR1 SGDLS, CDR2 YYNGEE. Trimming at V came to 5 bases and at J to 6 bases, leaving 2 bases not matched to a gene. CDR3 coding DNA: TGTGCCAGCAGGGGACAGGGGGCGCATGGCTACACCTTC. Amino acid sequence: CASRGQGAHGYTF.

This clonotype came up a few times. This chain connects TRBV10-3 to TRBJ2-7; D call uncertain. Germline V gene sequence: CDR1 ENHRY, CDR2 SYGVKD. This CDR3 is 12 amino acids long. The V gene lost 6 bases and the J gene lost 3 bases, with 9 bases spanning the gap. Here the CDR3 reads CAIRDKDYEQYF. As DNA, the CDR3 is TGTGCCATCAGGGATAAAGACTACGAGCAGTACTTC.